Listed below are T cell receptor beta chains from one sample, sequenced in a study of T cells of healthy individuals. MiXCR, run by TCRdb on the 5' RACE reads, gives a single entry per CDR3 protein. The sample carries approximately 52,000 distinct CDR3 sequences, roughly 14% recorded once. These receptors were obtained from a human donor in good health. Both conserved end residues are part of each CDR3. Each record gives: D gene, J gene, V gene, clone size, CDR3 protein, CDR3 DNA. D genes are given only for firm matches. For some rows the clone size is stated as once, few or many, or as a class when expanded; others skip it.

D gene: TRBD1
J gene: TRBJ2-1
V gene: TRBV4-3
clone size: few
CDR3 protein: CASSQVLPGQGNAYNEQFF
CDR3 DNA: TGCGCCAGCAGCCAAGTTCTACCCGGACAGGGGAACGCCTACAATGAGCAGTTCTTC

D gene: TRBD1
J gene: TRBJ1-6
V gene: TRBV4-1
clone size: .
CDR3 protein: CASSQEQGARYNSPLHF
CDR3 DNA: TGCGCCAGCAGCCAAGAGCAGGGGGCGCGGTATAATTCACCCCTCCACTTT

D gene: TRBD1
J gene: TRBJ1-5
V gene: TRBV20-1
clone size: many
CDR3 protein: CSAHPGQGDQPQHF
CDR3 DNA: TGCAGTGCCCATCCGGGACAGGGGGATCAGCCCCAGCATTTT

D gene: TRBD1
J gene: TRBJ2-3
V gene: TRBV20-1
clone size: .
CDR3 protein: CSARAEGAAGRYF
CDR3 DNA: TGCAGTGCTAGAGCTGAGGGGGCCGCGGGCAGGTATTTT

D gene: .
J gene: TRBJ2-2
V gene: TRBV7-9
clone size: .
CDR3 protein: CASEAGSTGELFF
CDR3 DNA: TGTGCCAGCGAGGCAGGGTCCACCGGGGAGCTGTTTTTT

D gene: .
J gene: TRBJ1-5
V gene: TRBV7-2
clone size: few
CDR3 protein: CASSLGGHNQPQHF
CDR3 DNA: TGTGCCAGCAGCTTAGGGGGACACAATCAGCCCCAGCATTTT

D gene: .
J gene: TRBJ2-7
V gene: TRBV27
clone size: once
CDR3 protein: CASSPLRTATTYEQYF
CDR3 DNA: TGTGCCAGCAGTCCTCTACGGACAGCTACAACCTACGAGCAGTACTTC

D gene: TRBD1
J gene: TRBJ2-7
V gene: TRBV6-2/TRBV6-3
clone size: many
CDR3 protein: CASSYSDRGYEQYF
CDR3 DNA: TGTGCCAGCAGTTACTCGGACAGGGGCTACGAGCAGTACTTC

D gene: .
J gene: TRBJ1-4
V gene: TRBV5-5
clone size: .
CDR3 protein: CASSLAVNEKLFF
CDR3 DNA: TGTGCCAGCAGCTTGGCTGTAAATGAAAAACTGTTTTTT

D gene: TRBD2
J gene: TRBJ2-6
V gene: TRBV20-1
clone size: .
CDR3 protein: CSASTSGLGGANVLTF
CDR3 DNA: TGCAGTGCTAGCACTAGCGGGCTTGGAGGGGCCAACGTCCTGACTTTC

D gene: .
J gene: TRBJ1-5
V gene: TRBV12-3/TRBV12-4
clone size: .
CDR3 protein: CASNRGGNQPQHF
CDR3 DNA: TGTGCCAGCAACCGCGGTGGCAATCAGCCCCAGCATTTT

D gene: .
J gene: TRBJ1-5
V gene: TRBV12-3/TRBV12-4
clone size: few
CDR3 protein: CASSLGRGVQPQHF
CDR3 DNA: TGTGCCAGCAGCCTAGGTAGAGGGGTCCAGCCCCAGCATTTT

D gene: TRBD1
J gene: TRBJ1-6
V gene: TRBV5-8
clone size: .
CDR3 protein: CASSLDRGSSPLHF
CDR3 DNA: TGTGCCAGCAGCTTAGACAGGGGGAGTTCACCCCTCCACTTT

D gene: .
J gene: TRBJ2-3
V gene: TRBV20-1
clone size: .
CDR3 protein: CSAGPGDTQYF
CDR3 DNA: TGCAGTGCTGGGCCAGGAGATACGCAGTATTTT

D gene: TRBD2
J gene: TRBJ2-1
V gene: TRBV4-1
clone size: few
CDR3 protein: CASSRTSGSINEQFF
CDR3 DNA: TGCGCCAGCAGCCGGACTAGCGGGAGTATCAATGAGCAGTTCTTC

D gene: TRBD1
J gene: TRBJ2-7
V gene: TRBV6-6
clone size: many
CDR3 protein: CASSRGQHYEQYF
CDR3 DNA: TGTGCCAGCAGCCGGGGACAGCACTACGAGCAGTACTTC

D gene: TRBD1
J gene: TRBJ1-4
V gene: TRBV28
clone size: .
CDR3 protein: CASSSRTGGWEKLFF
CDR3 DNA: TGTGCCAGCAGCTCCCGGACAGGGGGTTGGGAAAAACTGTTTTTT

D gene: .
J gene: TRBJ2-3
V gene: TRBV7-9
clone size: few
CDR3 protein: CASSSSRGIDTQYF
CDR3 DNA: TGTGCCAGCAGCAGCAGCAGGGGAATTGATACGCAGTATTTT

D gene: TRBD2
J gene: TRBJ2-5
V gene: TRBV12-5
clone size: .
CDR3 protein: CASGLGTSGGASETQYF
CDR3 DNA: TGTGCTAGTGGTTTGGGTACTAGCGGGGGGGCATCAGAGACCCAGTACTTC

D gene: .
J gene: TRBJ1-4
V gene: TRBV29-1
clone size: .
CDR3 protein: CSVGPGSWGEKLFF
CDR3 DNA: .

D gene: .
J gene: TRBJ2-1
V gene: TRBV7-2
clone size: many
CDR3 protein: CASSLGRTNEQFF
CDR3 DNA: TGTGCCAGCAGCTTAGGAAGGACTAATGAGCAGTTCTTC

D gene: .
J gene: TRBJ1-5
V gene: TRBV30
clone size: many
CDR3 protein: CAWKLGGQPQHF
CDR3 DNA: TGTGCCTGGAAGTTGGGGGGTCAGCCCCAGCATTTT

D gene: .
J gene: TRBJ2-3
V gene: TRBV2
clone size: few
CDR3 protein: CASSGAGFSTDTQYF
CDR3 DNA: TGTGCCAGCAGTGGGGCGGGGTTTAGCACAGATACGCAGTATTTT

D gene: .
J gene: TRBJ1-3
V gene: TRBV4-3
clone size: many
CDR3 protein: CASSLAAGAGNTIYF
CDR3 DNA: TGCGCCAGCAGCCTCGCGGCCGGAGCTGGAAACACCATATATTTT

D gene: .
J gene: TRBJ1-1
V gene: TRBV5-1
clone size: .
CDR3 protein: CASSLEAGLRGTEAFF
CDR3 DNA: TGCGCCAGCAGCTTGGAAGCTGGCCTAAGGGGCACTGAAGCTTTCTTT

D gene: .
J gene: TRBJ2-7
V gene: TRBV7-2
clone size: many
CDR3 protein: CASRPTGAYEQYF
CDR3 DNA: TGTGCCAGCCGACCTACGGGAGCCTACGAGCAGTACTTC

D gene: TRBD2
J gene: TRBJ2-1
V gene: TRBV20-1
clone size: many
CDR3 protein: CSARAPGLAGYNEQFF
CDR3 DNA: TGCAGTGCTAGAGCCCCGGGACTAGCGGGGTACAATGAGCAGTTCTTC

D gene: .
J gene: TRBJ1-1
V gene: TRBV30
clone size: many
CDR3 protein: CAWSKLNVGEAFF
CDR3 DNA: TGTGCCTGGAGTAAACTAAACGTGGGTGAAGCTTTCTTT

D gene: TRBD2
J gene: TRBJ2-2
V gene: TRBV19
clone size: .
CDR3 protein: CASSIQGGAGELFF
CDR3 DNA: TGTGCCAGTAGTATCCAGGGAGGGGCCGGGGAGCTGTTTTTT

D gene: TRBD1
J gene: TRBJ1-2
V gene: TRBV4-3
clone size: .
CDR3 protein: CASSRGQTYGYTF
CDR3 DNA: TGCGCCAGCAGCCGGGGACAGACTTATGGCTACACCTTC

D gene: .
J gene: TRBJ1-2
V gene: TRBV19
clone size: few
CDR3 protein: CASSPSPKGGYGYTF
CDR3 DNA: TGTGCCAGTAGTCCTTCTCCGAAGGGCGGCTATGGCTACACCTTC

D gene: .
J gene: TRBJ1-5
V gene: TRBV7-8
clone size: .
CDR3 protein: CASSFRTASDQPQHF
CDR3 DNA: TGTGCCAGCAGCTTTAGGACGGCGTCTGATCAGCCCCAGCATTTT

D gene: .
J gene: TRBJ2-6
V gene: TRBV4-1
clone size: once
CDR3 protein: CASSRTGRAGANVLTF
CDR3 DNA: TGCGCCAGCAGCCGAACCGGACGGGCTGGGGCCAACGTCCTGACTTTC

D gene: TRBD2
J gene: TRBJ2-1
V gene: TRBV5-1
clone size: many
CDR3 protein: CASSWGGEVNEQFF
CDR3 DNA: TGCGCCAGCAGCTGGGGAGGGGAGGTCAATGAGCAGTTCTTC

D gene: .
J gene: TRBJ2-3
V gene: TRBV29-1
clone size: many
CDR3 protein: CSVEAADTQYF
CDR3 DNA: TGCAGCGTTGAGGCAGCAGATACGCAGTATTTT

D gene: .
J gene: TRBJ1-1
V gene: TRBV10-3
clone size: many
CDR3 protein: CAISETPGVGTEAFF
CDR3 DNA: TGTGCCATCAGTGAGACGCCGGGAGTGGGAACTGAAGCTTTCTTT

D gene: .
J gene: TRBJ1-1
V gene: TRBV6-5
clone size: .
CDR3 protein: CASSYAGLNTEAFF
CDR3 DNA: TGTGCCAGCAGTTATGCAGGGTTGAACACTGAAGCTTTCTTT

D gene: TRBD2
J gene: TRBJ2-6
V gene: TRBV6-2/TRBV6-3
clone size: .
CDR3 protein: CATHLGGYSGANVLTF
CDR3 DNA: TGTGCCACCCACCTGGGGGGGTACTCTGGGGCCAACGTCCTGACTTTC

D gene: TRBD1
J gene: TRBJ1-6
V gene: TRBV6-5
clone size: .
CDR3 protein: CASSYSQGAGSPLHF
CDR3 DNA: TGTGCCAGCAGTTACTCTCAGGGGGCCGGTTCACCCCTCCACTTT

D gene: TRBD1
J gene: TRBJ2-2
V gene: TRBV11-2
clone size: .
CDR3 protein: CASSLSSGTANTGELFF
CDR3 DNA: TGTGCCAGCAGCTTATCTTCCGGGACAGCGAACACCGGGGAGCTGTTTTTT

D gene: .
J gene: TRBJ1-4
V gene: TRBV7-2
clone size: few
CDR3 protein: CASSLVPGILDEKLFF
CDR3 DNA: TGTGCCAGCAGCTTAGTCCCAGGGATACTGGATGAAAAACTGTTTTTT

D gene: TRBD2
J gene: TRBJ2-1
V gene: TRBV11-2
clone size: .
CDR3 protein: CASSFRTSGTNEQFF
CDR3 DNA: TGTGCCAGCAGCTTCCGTACTAGCGGTACCAATGAGCAGTTCTTC

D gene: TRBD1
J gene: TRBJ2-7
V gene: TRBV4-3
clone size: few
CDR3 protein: CASSQVTGGSGYEQYF
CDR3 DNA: TGCGCCAGCAGCCAAGTAACAGGGGGCTCGGGGTACGAGCAGTACTTC

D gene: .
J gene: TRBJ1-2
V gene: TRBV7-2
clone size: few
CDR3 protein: CASSLGGGGGYTF
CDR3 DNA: TGTGCCAGCAGCTTAGGGGGGGGCGGTGGCTACACCTTC

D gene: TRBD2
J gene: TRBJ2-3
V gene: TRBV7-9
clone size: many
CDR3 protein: CASSSPSGRSTDTQYF
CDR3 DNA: TGTGCCAGCAGCTCCCCAAGCGGGAGGAGCACAGATACGCAGTATTTT

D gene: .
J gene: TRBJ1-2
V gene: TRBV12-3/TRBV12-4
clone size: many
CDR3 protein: CASSLGDNYGYTF
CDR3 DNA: TGTGCCAGCAGTTTAGGTGATAACTATGGCTACACCTTC

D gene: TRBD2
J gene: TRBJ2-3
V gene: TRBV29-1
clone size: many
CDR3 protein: CSVAGGTDTQYF
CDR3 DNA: TGCAGCGTTGCGGGGGGGACAGATACGCAGTATTTT

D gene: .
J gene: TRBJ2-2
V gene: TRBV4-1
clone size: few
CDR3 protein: CASSQDYHGELFF
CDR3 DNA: TGCGCCAGCAGCCAAGATTACCACGGGGAGCTGTTTTTT

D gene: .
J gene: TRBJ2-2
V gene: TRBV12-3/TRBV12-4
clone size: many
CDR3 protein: CASSLRGSSNTGELFF
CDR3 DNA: TGTGCCAGCAGTTTACGAGGGAGTTCTAACACCGGGGAGCTGTTTTTT

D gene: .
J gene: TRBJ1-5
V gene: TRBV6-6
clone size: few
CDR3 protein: CASRPSGWMSNQPQHF
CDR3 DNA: TGTGCCAGCAGGCCGTCCGGGTGGATGAGCAATCAGCCCCAGCATTTT

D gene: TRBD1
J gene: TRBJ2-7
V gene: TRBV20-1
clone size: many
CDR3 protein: CSASRDRGPAGEQYF
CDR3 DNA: TGCAGTGCTAGTCGGGACAGGGGGCCGGCGGGGGAGCAGTACTTC

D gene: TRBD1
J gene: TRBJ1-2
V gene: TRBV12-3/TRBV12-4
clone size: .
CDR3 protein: CASSTGAAYGYTF
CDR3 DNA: TGTGCCAGCAGCACAGGGGCGGCCTATGGCTACACCTTC

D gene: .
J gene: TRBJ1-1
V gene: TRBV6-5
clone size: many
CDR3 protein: CASKAREMNTEAFF
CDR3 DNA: TGTGCCAGCAAGGCCAGGGAGATGAACACTGAAGCTTTCTTT

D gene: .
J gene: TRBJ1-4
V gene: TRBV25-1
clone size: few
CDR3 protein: CASSKAATNEKLFF
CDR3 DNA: TGTGCCAGCAGTAAGGCTGCAACTAATGAAAAACTGTTTTTT

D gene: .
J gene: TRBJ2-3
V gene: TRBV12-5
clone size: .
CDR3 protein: CASALRDFRTDTQYF
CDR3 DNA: TGTGCTAGTGCTCTCCGGGACTTCAGAACAGATACGCAGTATTTT

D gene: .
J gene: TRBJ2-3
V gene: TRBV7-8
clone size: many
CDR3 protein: CASSLVSGPDTQYF
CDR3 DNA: TGTGCCAGCAGCTTAGTAAGCGGGCCAGATACGCAGTATTTT

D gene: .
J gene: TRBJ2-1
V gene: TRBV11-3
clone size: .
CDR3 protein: CASSLDGDKTSEQFF
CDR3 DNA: TGTGCCAGCAGCTTAGATGGGGACAAAACGAGTGAGCAGTTCTTC

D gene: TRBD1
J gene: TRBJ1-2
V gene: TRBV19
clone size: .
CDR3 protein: CASSATGANYGYTF
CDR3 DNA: TGTGCCAGTAGTGCGACAGGGGCTAACTATGGCTACACCTTC

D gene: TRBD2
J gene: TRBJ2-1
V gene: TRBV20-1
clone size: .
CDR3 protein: CSARPLLAGGRNEQFF
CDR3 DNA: TGCAGTGCTAGACCTCTACTAGCGGGGGGCCGCAATGAGCAGTTCTTC